Shown below are 2 T cell receptor beta chains from a single sample sequenced in a study of blood T cell repertoires in COVID-19. Profiling relied on immunoSEQ multiplex PCR, and the TCRdb table lists in-frame clones only, not all of them. Among about 440,000 clones, roughly 88% were seen once, and the ten largest hold roughly 12%. Sequencing used peripheral blood. The receptor set was obtained from a woman in her fifties or sixties with COVID-19, enrolled during active disease.

V usage is TRBV6-1 and J usage is TRBJ1-1, with 7 bases identical to TRBD1. Germline V lookup: CDR1 MNHNS, CDR2 SASEGT. V lost 4 bases and J lost 1; bases outside the gene matches: 9. The CDR3 extends over 16 amino acids. CDR3: CASSAGGGRWNTEAFF. The CDR3 region has the DNA TGTGCCAGCAGTGCAGGGGGTGGGAGGTGGAACACTGAAGCTTTCTTT.

In nucleotides, the CDR3 is TGTGCCAGCAGCTTCAGGGGTCGCGGCTACACCTTC. The encoded protein is CASSFRGRGYTF. J is TRBJ1-2 and V is TRBV5-6, with TRBD1 as a possible D gene (6 bases). CDR1 is SGHDT, CDR2 YYEEEE, per germline. The V end was cut by 2 bases, the J end by 8 bases, with 10 bases between. The length of the CDR3 is 12 residues.